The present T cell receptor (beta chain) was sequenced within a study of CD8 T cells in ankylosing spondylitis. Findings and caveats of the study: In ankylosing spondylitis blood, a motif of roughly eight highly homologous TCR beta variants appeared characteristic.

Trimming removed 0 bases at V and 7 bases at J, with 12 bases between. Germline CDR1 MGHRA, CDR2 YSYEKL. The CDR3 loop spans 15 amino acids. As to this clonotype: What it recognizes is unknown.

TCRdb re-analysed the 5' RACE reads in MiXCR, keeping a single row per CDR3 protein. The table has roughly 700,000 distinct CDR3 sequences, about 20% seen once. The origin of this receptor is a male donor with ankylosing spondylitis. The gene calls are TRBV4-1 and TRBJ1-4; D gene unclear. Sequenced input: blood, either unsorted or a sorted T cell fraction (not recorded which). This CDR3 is CASSQEGSWGEKLFF. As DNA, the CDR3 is TGCGCCAGCAGCCAAGAAGGCAGCTGGGGTGAAAAACTGTTTTTT.